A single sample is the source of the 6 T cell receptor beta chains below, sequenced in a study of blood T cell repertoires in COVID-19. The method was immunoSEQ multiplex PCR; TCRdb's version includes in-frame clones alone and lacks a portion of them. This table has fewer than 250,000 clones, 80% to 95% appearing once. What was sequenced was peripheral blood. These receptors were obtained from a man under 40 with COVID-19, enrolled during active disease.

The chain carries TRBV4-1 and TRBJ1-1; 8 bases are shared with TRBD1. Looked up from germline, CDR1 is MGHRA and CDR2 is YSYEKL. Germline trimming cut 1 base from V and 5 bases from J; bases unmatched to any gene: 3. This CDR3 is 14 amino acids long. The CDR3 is CASSQAQGGTEAFF. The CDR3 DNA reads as TGCGCCAGCAGCCAAGCACAGGGGGGGACTGAAGCTTTCTTT.

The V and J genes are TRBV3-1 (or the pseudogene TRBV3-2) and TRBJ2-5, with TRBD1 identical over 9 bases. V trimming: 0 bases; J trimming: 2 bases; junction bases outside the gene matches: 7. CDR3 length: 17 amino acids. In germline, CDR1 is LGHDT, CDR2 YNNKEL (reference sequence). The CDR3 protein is CASSQDLYRGLQETQYF. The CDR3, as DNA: TGTGCCAGCAGCCAAGATCTTTACAGGGGGCTGCAAGAGACCCAGTACTTC.

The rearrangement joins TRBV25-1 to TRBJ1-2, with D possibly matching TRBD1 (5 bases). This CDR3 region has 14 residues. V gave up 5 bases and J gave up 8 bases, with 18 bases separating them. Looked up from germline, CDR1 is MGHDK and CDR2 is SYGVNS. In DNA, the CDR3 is TGTGCCAGCAGTCGAATCGGGGGGTCAGACGGCTACACCTTC. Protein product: CASSRIGGSDGYTF.

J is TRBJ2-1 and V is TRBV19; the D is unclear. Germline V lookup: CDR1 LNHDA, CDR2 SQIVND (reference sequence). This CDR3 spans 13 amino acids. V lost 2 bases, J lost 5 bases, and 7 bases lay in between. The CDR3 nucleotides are TGTGCCAGTAGTATATCCAGGAACAATGAGCAGTTCTTC. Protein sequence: CASSISRNNEQFF.

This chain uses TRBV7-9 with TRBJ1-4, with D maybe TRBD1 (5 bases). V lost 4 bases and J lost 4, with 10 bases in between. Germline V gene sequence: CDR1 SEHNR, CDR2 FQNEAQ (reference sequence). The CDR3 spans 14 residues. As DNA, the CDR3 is TGTGCCAGCAGCTACACAGGCAGTAATGAAAAACTGTTTTTT. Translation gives CASSYTGSNEKLFF. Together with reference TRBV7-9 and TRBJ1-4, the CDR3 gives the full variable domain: DTGVSQNPRHKITKRGQNVTFRCDPISEHNRLYWYRQTLGQGPEFLTYFQNEAQLEKSRLLSDRFSAERPKGSFSTLEIQRTEQGDSAMYLCASSYTGSNEKLFFGSGTQLSVL.

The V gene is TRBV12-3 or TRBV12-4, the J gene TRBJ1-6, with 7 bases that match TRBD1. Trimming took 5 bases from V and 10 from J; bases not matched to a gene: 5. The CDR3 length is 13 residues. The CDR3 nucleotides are TGTGCCAGCAGTCCACAGGGGACGTCACCCCTCCACTTT. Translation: CASSPQGTSPLHF.